This T cell receptor (beta chain) derives from a study of shared clonotypes between healthy human individuals (TCRdb year 2020). Turning to the overall study: The cohort included three men and two women between 18 and 49 years of age. To estimate repertoire size and how much clonotypes are shared between individuals, the study performed deep sequencing of blood TCR repertoires from about 5 healthy adults. Libraries were prepared and TCR repertoires were sequenced by different laboratories using diverse techniques, in order to increase sequencing depth and limit assay-specific biases. Each donor's leukapheresis produced roughly between roughly 0.85 and 9.5 billion PBMCs.

Of note for this clone: Its specific antigen is unknown. No qualities accompany the bases; no much larger clone lies one base away.

Using the deep immunoSEQ assay, TCR CDR3 regions were amplified from genomic DNA by multiplex PCR. Extracted genomic DNA from each cell subset was distributed evenly across all wells of several immunoSEQ 96-well plates, and each plate was treated as a replicate. Each replicate PCR for unsorted PBMC received 300 to 350 ng genomic DNA, equal to 30,000 to 35,000 T cell genomes. Unsorted PBMC genomic DNA was sequenced across ten immunoSEQ deep assay plates. The purified libraries were quantified using a Qubit 3.0 fluorometer, sized with a Bioanalyzer 2100, and then quantified again using the KAPA Library Quantification kit. Every immunoSEQ 96-well plate was sequenced on a separate single-read 150-cycle Illumina NextSeq 550 flow cell. As for the authors' bioinformatics: The immunoSEQ output contained only junctional sequences without quality scores, so filtering could not match that applied to full-length reads. Sequences were annotated with PyIR, a Python wrapper for IgBLAST v1.9, and V/J genes and CDR3 were assigned using IMGT germline references. Reads with weak V/J assignments (E-value above 1e-6), missing CDR3, stop codons, out-of-frame junctions, or ambiguous translated residues were removed. V3J clonotypes were defined by identical inferred V gene, J gene, and CDR3 amino acid sequence. Percentage overlap between repertoires was calculated by dividing the number of shared unique clonotypes by the size of the smaller repertoire. RTK rarefaction, the Chao1 estimator, and Recon v2.1 estimates of unobserved clonotypes were used to assess repertoire richness. TCRdb's version of the immuneACCESS table is confined to in-frame rearrangements and falls short of the full clone set. An unresolved V gene accounts for under half of the shortfall where checked; the remainder is of unknown origin. That table gives V, J and clone size, and the DNA gave D and trimming. The sample table shows 470,000 or so clones, and 70% to 85% are seen once. 12% of the sample rests with the top ten.

General conclusions and limits of the study: Because the study included a small number of donors, the genetic and exposure-history diversity represented was limited. Pairwise subsampling indicated that sequencing depth was expected to affect the degree of clonotype sharing among donors. Sampling was restricted to blood, and TCR repertoires in tissue are likely to differ from TCR repertoires in blood.

Healthy HIV-negative adults with no recently reported acute infections or vaccinations were included as donors. Every donor was a Caucasian adult living in Nashville, Tennessee, USA. For unsorted samples, tens of millions of PBMCs were counted and genomic DNA was extracted with the QIAamp DNA Blood Mini kit. Blood was collected by leukapheresis, and PBMCs were isolated by Ficoll-Histopaque density gradient centrifugation and then cryopreserved in liquid nitrogen vapor phase. The V end gives up 7 bases and the J end 4 bases, leaving 10 bases in the junction not matched to a gene. Based on the germline V gene, the CDR1 and CDR2 sequences are SQVTM and ANQGSEA. The CDR3 runs 13 amino acids, cysteine and phenylalanine included. Of the read, only the CDR3 DNA is kept; its 39 bases are in frame from base 1.

This clonotype was sampled from a woman between 40 and 50 years old in good health. Some clones in this sample may be carry-over from other donors' samples. Rearrangement joined TRBV29-1 to TRBJ2-7; 7 bases in between match TRBD1. The source material was PBMCs. The CDR3 loop reads CSGSLTGRYEQYF. The nucleotide sequence reads TGCAGCGGCTCGTTGACAGGGCGATACGAGCAGTACTTC.